This T cell receptor (beta chain) was sequenced in a study of tumor and adjacent non-tumor tissue in lung cancer. Study-wide background: Samples averaged roughly 4.2 million productive TCRbeta reads each.

General observations from the study: Significantly higher TCR diversity was found in tumor than normal lung. Normal lung showed higher cumulative top 100 clone frequency than tumor.

As regards this clonotype: Its antigen remains unidentified.

The library came from three nested PCR rounds adapted from ARM-PCR protocols. TCRdb used MiXCR to reprocess the multiplex PCR reads, holding one entry per CDR3 protein. Altogether more than 60,000 distinct CDR3 sequences are present, around four fifths being singletons, with the ten largest covering roughly 12%. RNA was extracted from bulk tissue without any cell sorting. Newly diagnosed lung cancer patients had thoracic surgery in China, August–late 2014, without prior chemotherapy. The sample consisted of lung tumor tissue. The TCR sequence derives from a woman aged 45-65 years with non-small cell lung cancer.

In DNA form, the CDR3 reads TGTGCCAGCAGAGCCGTCTGGGCCGATTCCTACGGACAGTACTTC. Translation: CASRAVWADSYGQYF. This rearrangement joins TRBV6-2 or TRBV6-3 to TRBJ2-7, with D unclear. V was shortened by 6 bases and J by 10 bases, with 25 bases between the two germline ends. The germline CDR1 and CDR2 sequences are MNHEY and SVGEGT. The CDR3 is made up of 15 amino acids.